This entry lists 17 T cell receptor beta chains sequenced from one sample in a study of radiation and T cells in renal cell carcinoma (TCRdb year 2020). The library was built by means of the immunoSEQ multiplex PCR assay. As stored in TCRdb, this immuneACCESS dataset retains in-frame rearrangements with V and J assigned. A fraction of the clones does not appear; measured against another copy, unresolved V genes explain less than half of the discrepancy, and the remainder lacks a known reason. The sample table contains 65,000 to 80,000 clones; only one count was recorded for approximately 83% of them. 20% to 25% of the sample comes from the top ten. This sample's time point label indicates: blood 2 weeks post-SBRT. Sample treatment or condition, as interpreted from the label and publication: 15 Gy SBRT to primary tumor, nephrectomy 4 weeks later. Sequences were derived from blood, sampled from a patient whose treatment included radiotherapy and nephrectomy. The receptors come from a woman aged 45-65 years with renal cell carcinoma.

In its sample, this clone was seen once. This sequence joins TRBV5-8 and TRBJ1-5; D is unresolved. Germline values: CDR1 SGHTS, CDR2 YDEGEE. The CDR3 extends over 17 amino acids. The ends were cut back, 0 bases at V and 1 base at J, with 14 bases in the middle. In nucleotides, the CDR3 is TGTGCCAGCAGCTTGGTCACCCAGGCTTCGAGCAATCAGCCCCAGCATTTT. This codes for CASSLVTQASSNQPQHF.

The chain combines TRBV5-1 with TRBJ2-3, with 8 bases fitting TRBD2. V lost 2 bases to trimming and J lost 5 bases; unmatched junction nucleotides: 7. This CDR3 has 15 amino acids. Germline V gene data show CDR1 as SGHRS and CDR2 as YFSETQ. CDR3 in DNA: TGCGCCAGCAGCTTTCTGGGGACTAGACAAGATACGCAGTATTTT. Encoded protein: CASSFLGTRQDTQYF.

The chain has TRBV10-1 and TRBJ1-1; D call uncertain. The CDR3 runs 15 residues. V dropped 6 bases and J dropped 1 base, with 15 bases sitting between them. The V gene's germline CDR1 is WNHNN and CDR2 SYGVQD (reference sequence). The CDR3 loop reads CASSKNRAENTEAFF. The CDR3 region has the DNA TGCGCCAGCAGCAAGAACCGGGCCGAGAACACTGAAGCTTTCTTT.

V gene TRBV2 combines with J gene TRBJ2-4; either TRBD1 or TRBD2 may fit D (5 bases each). The germline gives CDR1 SNHLY, CDR2 FYNNEI. With 7 bases removed from V and 0 bases from J, the gap between germline ends came to 10 bases. The CDR3 runs 14 residues. CDR3 sequence: CASISGTAKNIQYF. The CDR3 DNA follows: TGTGCCAGCATTTCCGGGACAGCCAAAAACATTCAGTACTTC.

The chain has TRBV30 and TRBJ1-1, with D uncertain. CDR3 length: 13 residues. Per germline, CDR1 GTSNPN and CDR2 SVGIG (reference sequence). Trimming left V 2 bases short and J 4 bases short, with 11 bases between. The CDR3 region is CAWSTGAGTEAFF. Here the CDR3 DNA reads TGTGCCTGGAGTACGGGAGCGGGCACTGAAGCTTTCTTT.

V usage is TRBV6-5 and J usage is TRBJ2-4, with TRBD1 matching over 9 bases. The CDR3 sequence is 16 residues long. V was clipped by 0 bases and J by 8 bases; unmatched bases: 8. Germline V gene sequence: CDR1 MNHEY, CDR2 SVGAGI. CDR3 coding DNA: TGTGCCAGCAGTTACTCGGACCCCCGACAGGGGGACATTCAGTACTTC. Translating it yields CASSYSDPRQGDIQYF.

The chain uses TRBV29-1 and TRBJ2-1; 7 nucleotides align to TRBD1. V was clipped by 6 bases and J by 0 bases; unmatched bases: 5. The CDR3 spans 14 residues. Germline V gene sequence: CDR1 SQVTM, CDR2 ANQGSEA. CDR3 loop: CSVVDRASYNEQFF. The CDR3 DNA reads TGCAGCGTGGTCGACAGGGCCTCCTACAATGAGCAGTTCTTC.

The chain links TRBV9 to TRBJ2-5; perhaps TRBD2 as D (5 bases). Germline V gene data show CDR1 as SGDLS and CDR2 as YYNGEE. CDR3 length equals 16 residues. Trimming pared 0 bases from V and 1 base from J, leaving 13 bases between. This chain's CDR3 is CASSVGARRVQETQYF. CDR3 coding DNA: TGTGCCAGCAGCGTAGGGGCTAGGCGGGTCCAAGAGACCCAGTACTTC. Filled out from reference TRBV9 and TRBJ2-5, the complete variable domain reads DSGVTQTPKHLITATGQRVTLRCSPRSGDLSVYWYQQSLDQGLQFLIQYYNGEERAKGNILERFSAQQFPDLHSELNLSSLELGDSALYFCASSVGARRVQETQYFGPGTRLLVL.

The chain combines TRBV28 with TRBJ2-7; the match to TRBD1 covers 10 bases. V lost 1 base to trimming and J lost 2 bases; unmatched junction nucleotides: 11. Germline values: CDR1 MDHEN, CDR2 SYDVKM. This CDR3 contains 18 residues. The CDR3 is CASSLYPPGQGSPYEQYF. CDR3 nucleotides: TGTGCCAGCAGTTTATACCCCCCGGGACAGGGGTCTCCCTACGAGCAGTACTTC.

The V call is TRBV5-4, the J call TRBJ1-4; D possibly corresponds to TRBD1 (5 bases). The CDR3 spans 16 residues. The V gene lost 2 bases and the J gene lost 0 bases, with 11 bases spanning the gap. Looked up from germline, CDR1 is SGHNT and CDR2 is YYREEE (reference sequence). CDR3 bases: TGTGCCAGCAGCTTACGGACACTTGCAACTAATGAAAAACTGTTTTTT. It is translated as CASSLRTLATNEKLFF.

The CDR3 spells CASSGTGYGTDTQYF. In nucleotides, the CDR3 is TGTGCCAGCAGTGGGACAGGATATGGCACAGATACGCAGTATTTT. V is TRBV25-1 and J is TRBJ2-3, with TRBD1 matching over 7 bases. Trimming removed 4 bases from V and 1 base from J; junction bases left unmatched: 5. This CDR3 spans 15 amino acids. The V gene's germline CDR1 is MGHDK and CDR2 SYGVNS.

This chain joins TRBV4-3 and TRBJ1-2, with D possibly TRBD1 on 6 matching bases. Trimming removed 1 base at V and 4 bases at J, with 16 bases between. This CDR3 spans 16 amino acids. The V gene's germline CDR1 is LGHNA and CDR2 YSLEER. CDR3 in amino acids: CASSQGAGGGPYGYTF. The CDR3 DNA is TGCGCCAGCAGCCAAGGGGCCGGAGGGGGGCCCTATGGCTACACCTTC.

CDR3 region: CASSLDGPDGYTF. The CDR3 DNA is TGTGCCAGCAGCTTGGACGGACCAGATGGCTACACCTTC. The chain links TRBV7-9 to TRBJ1-2, with D uncertain. Looked up from germline, CDR1 is SEHNR and CDR2 is FQNEAQ (reference sequence). CDR3 length: 13 amino acids. Trimming left V 3 bases short and J 6 bases short, with 11 bases between. The whole variable domain, filled in from reference TRBV7-9 and TRBJ1-2, reads DTGVSQNPRHKITKRGQNVTFRCDPISEHNRLYWYRQTLGQGPEFLTYFQNEAQLEKSRLLSDRFSAERPKGSFSTLEIQRTEQGDSAMYLCASSLDGPDGYTFGSGTRLTVV.

This clone was detected only a few times. The chain uses TRBV5-1 and TRBJ1-6; D remains unclear. Germline loops: CDR1 SGHRS, CDR2 YFSETQ. There are 14 residues in the CDR3. Trimming took off 4 bases at V and 7 bases at J, with 12 bases between the two ends. Written as DNA, the CDR3 is TGCGCCAGCAGCCGGACGGTGGGGAATTCACCCCTCCACTTT. Its translation is CASSRTVGNSPLHF. Based on the CDR3 plus reference TRBV5-1 and TRBJ1-6, the full variable domain is KAGVTQTPRYLIKTRGQQVTLSCSPISGHRSVSWYQQTPGQGLQFLFEYFSETQRNKGNFPGRFSGRQFSNSRSEMNVSTLELGDSALYLCASSRTVGNSPLHFGNGTRLTVT.

The chain combines TRBV5-1 with TRBJ2-3, with 8 bases matching TRBD2. The CDR3 is made up of 18 amino acids. CDR1 SGHRS and CDR2 YFSETQ come from the germline V gene. The trim removed 3 bases at V and 0 bases at J, leaving 12 bases unmatched. CDR3 sequence: CASSWPRGSGDSTDTQYF. Here the CDR3 DNA reads TGCGCCAGCAGCTGGCCGAGGGGTAGCGGGGACAGCACAGATACGCAGTATTTT.

The chain is built from TRBV5-1 and TRBJ2-1; 7 nucleotides align to TRBD2. Per the germline V gene, CDR1 is SGHRS and CDR2 is YFSETQ. J gave up 3 bases and V 0 bases, and 9 bases lay outside the gene matches. This CDR3 region has 17 residues. This CDR3 reads CASSLAFAGVIYNEQFF. In DNA form, the CDR3 reads TGCGCCAGCAGCTTGGCGTTTGCGGGAGTTATCTACAATGAGCAGTTCTTC.

The CDR3 here is CASSTLSSYTF. CDR3 nucleotide sequence: TGTGCCAGCAGTACGCTTTCTAGCTACACCTTC. The V gene is TRBV2, the J gene TRBJ1-2; D unresolved. Germline lookup yields CDR1 SNHLY and CDR2 FYNNEI. This CDR3 comprises 11 residues. V lost 5 bases to trimming and J lost 9 bases, with 10 bases between them.